This T cell receptor (beta chain) was captured by sequencing in a study of shared clonotypes between healthy human individuals. The naive CD8 subset, CD45RO-negative cells positively selected for CCR7, excluded terminally differentiated effector memory CD45RA+ cells. Each of the donors was a healthy adult who was HIV-negative and had not had a recent acute infection or vaccination. CDR3 length: 15 residues. Per germline, CDR1 MNHEY and CDR2 SMNVEV (reference sequence). Losses at the gene ends were 2 bases for V and 5 bases for J; bases not matched to a gene: 6. Using immunoSEQ multiplex PCR, the repertoire was profiled, and TCRdb retains in-frame clones only, with some absent. The sample includes about 2,100,000 clones, 93% of them seen just once.

The sequence was collected from a man younger than 35 in good health. Some clones in this sample may be carry-over from other donors' samples. This sequence joins TRBV27 and TRBJ1-1; 9 nucleotides align to TRBD1. Sequenced material: naive CD8+ T cells from PBMCs. DNA of the CDR3: TGTGCCAGCAGTTTAGGGACAGGGCTTTCTACTGAAGCTTTCTTT. This codes for CASSLGTGLSTEAFF.